This T cell receptor beta chain was sequenced in a study of shared clonotypes between healthy human individuals. Study-wide points: Rarefaction demonstrated incomplete sorted-subset sequencing despite large depth. Naive subsets generally had larger estimated richness than memory subsets.

Comment on this clone: The antigen remains undetermined.

Sequenced by immunoSEQ multiplex PCR; TCRdb stores in-frame clones only, minus some. The table includes about 2 million clones, over 85% detected once. Germline V gives CDR1 WSHSY, CDR2 SAAADI. With 10 bases removed from V and 0 bases from J, the gap between germline ends came to 16 bases. The CDR3 extends over 15 amino acids. The V call is TRBV10-2, the J call TRBJ2-1; a weak D match, TRBD2 (5 bases). What was sequenced was naive CD4+ T cells sorted from blood. The subset is: CD45RA+ positively selected. This TCR came from a man younger than 35 in good health. This CDR3 reads CATSRERVSYNEQFF. The CDR3 region has the DNA TGCGCCACCTCAAGGGAGCGAGTCTCCTACAATGAGCAGTTCTTC.